The T cell receptor beta chain described here comes from a study of CXCR3-negative and CXCR3-positive naive CD8 T cells (dated by TCRdb to the late 2010s). Background on the whole study: In total, 120 million to 150 million TRB reads were obtained, which works out to roughly 1.5 +/- 0.3 million reads per library. The TRBV-TRBJ cluster analysis covered naive subsets from several donors and memory cells from 3 donors. Diversity and physicochemical repertoire analyses were performed on about a dozen donors pooled from two independent experiments. Broad study findings and their caveats: Repertoire diversity was comparably high in both naive subsets but much lower in memory CD8+ T cells. Surface CD5, linked to self-reactivity in mice, was comparable between naive subsets; TCR interaction strength was therefore also inferred from TRB CDR3 physicochemical properties. Freshly isolated PBMCs were used for most assays because CXCR3 expression went down partially after cryopreservation. Naive CXCR3-negative and CXCR3-positive cells from the same donor showed similar TRBV-TRBJ usage, whereas memory cells showed distinct patterns. Compared with CXCR3-negative naive cells, CXCR3-positive naive cells had TRB CDR3s with higher hydrophobicity (lower Kidera factor 4), lower energy, and higher strength and volume indices.

Each CD8+ T cell subset was flow-sorted in triplicate, and 300,000 or so cells per subset were placed directly into RLT lysis buffer. To exclude memory contaminants, naive CD8+ T cells were stringently defined as CD45RO-CCR7+CD27+CD95-. Peripheral blood mononuclear cells were isolated from buffy coats using standard density gradient centrifugation. A FACSAria III was used to flow-sort naive CD8+ T cells into CXCR3-negative and CXCR3-positive populations. An RNeasy Mini Kit was used to extract total RNA from the sorted cells. Including cysteine and phenylalanine, the CDR3 has 14 amino acids. No nucleotide data were recorded. The CDR1 and CDR2 encoded by the germline V gene are SGDLS and YYNGEE. TCRdb lists the instrument as NextSeq 550. The Human TCR Profiling Kit (MiLaboratory) was used to make UMI-labeled 5' RACE TRB cDNA libraries. cDNA synthesis used the entire amount of extracted RNA, and PCR amplification then used the entire amount of cDNA produced. The libraries were made side by side, with each library going through the same number of PCR cycles. On the study's bioinformatics: About 50,000 +/- 9,200 unique UMI-labeled TRB cDNA molecules per library were extracted with MIGEC and MiXCR, with at least two reads per UMI required. On average, each library contained approximately 40,000 +/- 10,000 functional in-frame TRB CDR3 nucleotide clonotypes without stop codons. After each sample was downsampled to 5000 UMI-labeled TRB molecules, VDJtools was used to calculate diversity metrics such as normalized Shannon-Wiener and Chao1. VDJtools computed clonotype-size-weighted physicochemical properties of the central five CDR3 residues: interaction energy, strength, volume and Kidera factor 4. Through TCRdb reprocessing, the reads give one entry per CDR3 protein sequence; DNA is omitted. None of the V and J calls come from the authors' own analysis; TCRdb made them. The table held for this sample gives about 120,000 distinct CDR3 sequences. Clones ranked in the top ten supply around 0.35% of the sample.

On this clonotype: Its recognized antigen is unknown.

This TCR was sampled from a human donor in good health. Some clones in this sample may be carry-over from other donors' samples. The V and J segments used are TRBV9 and TRBJ2-2; the TCRdb D gene call, TRBD2, has no DNA to confirm it. The sample consisted of naive CXCR3+ CD8+ T cells from blood. According to the study, the label for this sample's cell subset or site signals: CD45RO-CCR7+CD27+CD95- naive CD8+ T cells expressing CXCR3 (TNR3+). CDR3 loop: CASTAGDPTGELFF.